The 3 T cell receptor beta chains below were found in one sample sequenced in a study of T cells expressing NK-cell markers. TCRdb re-called the 5' RACE reads; one entry per CDR3 protein, DNA not given. The listing contains a few hundred thousand distinct CDR3 sequences. The sample comprised blood T cells: a sorted CD56 or NKG2C T cell subset, CD4+ or CD8+ T cells, or bulk PBMC T cells (not recorded which). Receptors were obtained from a man between 18 and 35 years old in good health.

This rearrangement joins TRBV3-1 to TRBJ2-3. CDR3 length: 17 amino acids. Germline CDR1 LGHDT, CDR2 YNNKEL (reference sequence). The CDR3 protein is CASSQDRAGPFTDTQYF.

The genes are TRBV25-1 and TRBJ2-7; TCRdb outputs TRBD2, but without DNA this stays unchecked. Per the germline V gene, CDR1 is MGHDK and CDR2 is SYGVNS. CDR3 length: 15 amino acids. CDR3 amino acids: CASALGSGRVYEQYF.

The CDR3 spells CSARSSGQPQHF. The genes are TRBV20-1 and TRBJ1-5. Germline CDR1 is DFQATT and CDR2 is SNEGSKA (reference sequence). The CDR3 sequence is 12 residues long.